The next 25 T cell receptor beta chains were all read from a single sample in a study of early stage breast cancer tumors. Produced via immunoSEQ multiplex PCR; TCRdb's table is partial and in-frame only. This table holds about 9,000 clones, 65% to 70% found once. Sequencing was performed on breast tumor tissue. The receptors come from a person aged 50-59 years with breast cancer.

The chain joins TRBV2 to TRBJ2-7; D is possibly TRBD1 or TRBD2 (5 bases each). Trimming removed 1 base from V and 4 bases from J, with 8 bases in between. The CDR3 sequence is 13 residues long. CDR1 and CDR2 (germline): SNHLY, FYNNEI. CDR3 bases: TGTGCCAGCAGTGAAGTGAGGGGATACGAGCAGTACTTC. It codes for CASSEVRGYEQYF. The variable domain in full, with the rest retrieved from reference TRBV2 and TRBJ2-7, is EPEVTQTPSHQVTQMGQEVILRCVPISNHLYFYWYRQILGQKVEFLVSFYNNEISEKSEIFDDQFSVERPDGSNFTLKIRSTKLEDSAMYFCASSEVRGYEQYFGPGTRLTVT.

In this sample, this clone turned up a few times. The chain uses TRBV7-3 and TRBJ1-1; maybe TRBD1 (5 bases). The CDR3 sequence is 14 residues long. The V and J ends lost 5 bases and 1 base respectively, with 11 bases between them. Germline V lookup: CDR1 SGHTA, CDR2 FQGTGA. CDR3 residues: CASSQSGSNTEAFF. The DNA of the CDR3 is TGTGCCAGCAGCCAATCAGGGTCGAACACTGAAGCTTTCTTT.

The chain joins TRBV11-2 to TRBJ2-1, with 11 bases fitting TRBD2. Per the germline V gene, CDR1 is SGHAT and CDR2 is FQNNGV. The CDR3 is 16 amino acids. With V trimmed by 1 base and J by 10 bases, 9 bases remained unmatched. The CDR3: CASSLGSLAGVAEQFF. The CDR3 DNA reads as TGTGCCAGCAGCTTAGGTTCACTAGCGGGAGTTGCCGAGCAGTTCTTC.

The chain combines TRBV9 with TRBJ2-3; TRBD1 aligns across 10 bases. V lost 0 bases, J lost 4 bases, and 5 bases stayed unmatched. Germline V gene lookup returns CDR1 SGDLS and CDR2 YYNGEE. The CDR3 extends over 16 amino acids. CDR3 sequence (DNA): TGTGCCAGCAGCGTAGGACAGGGGGCAGCCCCAGATACGCAGTATTTT. Protein sequence: CASSVGQGAAPDTQYF.

This clone occurred once. The V gene is TRBV5-1, the J gene TRBJ2-1, with 14 bases that match TRBD2. The J segment lost 2 bases and the V segment lost 4 bases, leaving 8 bases of the junction unmatched. Germline-derived CDR1 and CDR2 are SGHRS and YFSETQ. The CDR3 has 18 amino acids. CDR3 sequence reads: CASSRGLAGEGAYNEQFF. The CDR3 coding sequence is TGCGCCAGCAGCCGGGGACTAGCGGGAGAAGGCGCCTACAATGAGCAGTTCTTC.

This chain links TRBV7-9 with TRBJ2-1; D is ambiguous. This CDR3 region has 15 residues. With 5 bases removed from V and 0 bases from J, the gap between germline ends came to 11 bases. CDR1 and CDR2 from the germline V gene are SEHNR and FQNEAQ (reference sequence). For the CDR3, the DNA is TGTGCCAGCAGCCCTCCGGCTCGCTCCTACAATGAGCAGTTCTTC. Translation: CASSPPARSYNEQFF.

The chain carries TRBV19 and TRBJ1-2; TRBD1 aligns across 7 bases. Germline V gives CDR1 LNHDA, CDR2 SQIVND (reference sequence). This CDR3 is built from 14 residues. The trim removed 7 bases at V and 8 bases at J, leaving 13 bases unmatched. The CDR3 DNA follows: TGTGCCAGTACACTAGGGGGCATGACCGTGGGCTACACCTTC. Translated: CASTLGGMTVGYTF.

The chain carries TRBV19 and TRBJ2-5; 11 bases match TRBD2. In germline, CDR1 is LNHDA, CDR2 SQIVND (reference sequence). The trim removed 4 bases at V and 7 bases at J, leaving 2 bases unmatched. The CDR3 runs 13 residues. This CDR3 reads CASSTGTSGTQYF. The CDR3 region has the DNA TGTGCCAGTAGTACCGGGACTAGCGGGACCCAGTACTTC.

V gene TRBV6-4 combines with J gene TRBJ2-2, with D possibly TRBD1 on 6 matching bases. Germline-derived CDR1 and CDR2 are MRHNA and SNTAGT. Trimming removed 0 bases at V and 6 bases at J, with 14 bases between. CDR3 length: 16 residues. In DNA form, the CDR3 reads TGTGCCAGCAGTGACTCTATCAGGGGCTCCGCCGGGGAGCTGTTTTTT. Translated: CASSDSIRGSAGELFF.

This clone appeared a few times. The chain carries TRBV10-2 and TRBJ2-1; possibly TRBD1 or TRBD2 for D (5 bases each). CDR3 length: 14 residues. The ends were cut back, 4 bases at V and 5 bases at J, with 12 bases in the middle. Germline V gene data show CDR1 as WSHSY and CDR2 as SAAADI. The CDR3 DNA is TGCGCCAGCAGTGGGGGGTTTGGGGACAATGAGCAGTTCTTC. Translated: CASSGGFGDNEQFF.

The chain is built from TRBV7-2 and TRBJ2-2, with D possibly matching TRBD1 (7 bases). V lost 7 bases to trimming and J lost 6 bases, with 27 bases between them. Germline values: CDR1 SGHTA, CDR2 FQGNSA. This CDR3 has 18 amino acids. The CDR3 here is CASTPGGMVGGAPGELFF. The CDR3 DNA sequence: TGTGCCAGCACCCCAGGGGGGATGGTAGGGGGCGCCCCCGGGGAGCTGTTTTTT.

This clone came up a few times. The rearrangement uses TRBV5-1 and TRBJ2-3, with D perhaps matching TRBD1 or TRBD2 (5 bases each). The CDR3 runs 16 residues. Between the trimmed V and J ends, which lost 2 bases and 4 bases, there was a span of 17 bases. The germline V gene encodes CDR1 SGHRS and CDR2 YFSETQ. The chain's CDR3 is CASSFGAVSLADTQYF. In DNA form, the CDR3 reads TGCGCCAGCAGCTTCGGGGCGGTGAGTTTGGCAGATACGCAGTATTTT. The full variable domain, in which reference TRBV5-1 and TRBJ2-3 provide the parts outside the CDR3, is KAGVTQTPRYLIKTRGQQVTLSCSPISGHRSVSWYQQTPGQGLQFLFEYFSETQRNKGNFPGRFSGRQFSNSRSEMNVSTLELGDSALYLCASSFGAVSLADTQYFGPGTRLTVL.

Judged by abundance, this clone is medium-sized. The chain carries TRBV6-1 and TRBJ2-3; D gene uncertain. CDR1 and CDR2 (germline): MNHNS, SASEGT. Trimming took off 2 bases at V and 2 bases at J, with 14 bases between the two ends. The length of the CDR3 is 16 residues. In DNA form, the CDR3 reads TGTGCCAGCAGTGAATACTTGGGGTCGATCACAGATACGCAGTATTTT. This translates into CASSEYLGSITDTQYF.

The CDR3 here is CASAQGKVEQYF. Here the CDR3 DNA reads TGCGCCAGCGCTCAGGGGAAGGTCGAGCAGTACTTC. This chain uses TRBV10-2 with TRBJ2-7; TRBD1 is a possible D gene (6 bases). CDR1 WSHSY and CDR2 SAAADI come from the germline V gene. V was pared by 8 bases and J by 6 bases, with 14 bases between. This CDR3 is 12 amino acids long.

The CDR3 DNA sequence: TGTGCCAGCAGCCTAGAATCATACTATGGCTACACCTTC. Translating gives CASSLESYYGYTF. The V call is TRBV5-4, the J call TRBJ1-2; D ambiguous. The germline CDR1 and CDR2 sequences are SGHNT and YYREEE (reference sequence). This CDR3 is built from 13 residues. Trimming left V 4 bases short and J 3 bases short, with 10 bases between.

The chain is built from TRBV14 and TRBJ2-7, with D perhaps TRBD1 or TRBD2 (5 bases each). Trimming removed 5 bases from V and 0 bases from J, with 11 bases in between. CDR3 size: 14 residues. Germline-derived CDR1 and CDR2 are SGHDN and FVKESK. This chain's CDR3 is CASSFGGSSYEQYF. CDR3 nucleotides: TGTGCCAGCAGCTTTGGGGGTAGCTCCTACGAGCAGTACTTC.

The V call is TRBV15, the J call TRBJ1-3; D is unresolved. Looked up from germline, CDR1 is LNHNV and CDR2 is YYDKDF (reference sequence). The V end lost 0 bases, the J end lost 2 bases, and 17 bases lay between the germline ends. This CDR3 contains 18 residues. The CDR3 protein is CATSRDKVVGSAGNTIYF. The CDR3 bases are TGTGCCACCAGCAGAGATAAGGTGGTTGGATCCGCTGGAAACACCATATATTTT.

The gene calls are TRBV11-2 and TRBJ2-2; 10 positions match TRBD2. CDR3 size: 14 residues. Germline V gene data show CDR1 as SGHAT and CDR2 as FQNNGV. J gave up 9 bases and V 3 bases, and 4 bases lay outside the gene matches. For the CDR3, the DNA is TGTGCCAGCAGCTTGGAGGGACTAGCGAGGGAGCTGTTTTTT. This codes for CASSLEGLARELFF. Full variable domain (rest looked up from reference TRBV11-2 and TRBJ2-2): EAGVAQSPRYKIIEKRQSVAFWCNPISGHATLYWYQQILGQGPKLLIQFQNNGVVDDSQLPKDRFSAERLKGVDSTLKIQPAKLEDSAVYLCASSLEGLARELFFGEGSRLTVL.

This chain uses TRBV15 with TRBJ2-1; tentative D call: TRBD2 (5 bases). CDR1 and CDR2 from the germline V gene are LNHNV and YYDKDF (reference sequence). CDR3 size: 13 residues. Trimming removed 0 bases from V and 9 bases from J, with 9 bases in between. CDR3 sequence reads: CATSRDYGGEQFF. CDR3 in DNA: TGTGCCACCAGCAGAGATTACGGAGGTGAGCAGTTCTTC. The full variable domain, rest sourced from reference TRBV15 and TRBJ2-1, is DAMVIQNPRYQVTQFGKPVTLSCSQTLNHNVMYWYQQKSSQAPKLLFHYYDKDFNNEADTPDNFQSRRPNTSFCFLDIRSPGLGDTAMYLCATSRDYGGEQFFGPGTRLTVL.

This chain uses TRBV4-2 with TRBJ1-4; 8 bases align to TRBD1. J gave up 3 bases and V 0 bases, and 18 bases lay outside the gene matches. The CDR3 is made up of 21 amino acids. Germline V gene lookup returns CDR1 LGHNA and CDR2 YNFKEQ. The CDR3 coding sequence is TGTGCCAGCAGCCAAGAAAGTACTACGTACAGGGGGTTCGTTTCTAATGAAAAACTGTTTTTT. Translated: CASSQESTTYRGFVSNEKLFF.

This clone was observed a few times. The rearrangement uses TRBV4-3 and TRBJ2-2, with TRBD2 matching 10 bases. The CDR3 contains 17 residues. Germline V gene sequence: CDR1 LGHNA, CDR2 YSLEER. Losses at the gene ends were 0 bases for V and 5 bases for J; bases not matched to a gene: 6. This CDR3 is CASSQDVLAGATGELFF. CDR3 DNA sequence: TGCGCCAGCAGCCAAGATGTCCTAGCGGGAGCGACCGGGGAGCTGTTTTTT.

Relative to its sample, this clone is medium-sized. The chain combines TRBV4-1 with TRBJ2-7; 11 nucleotides agree with TRBD1. Trimming cost V 4 bases and J 7 bases; bases outside gene matches: 6. This CDR3 is built from 14 residues. The germline V gene encodes CDR1 MGHRA and CDR2 YSYEKL. In DNA, the CDR3 is TGCGCCAGCAGCCTTGGACAGGGGGCAGGGGAGCAGTACTTC. As protein: CASSLGQGAGEQYF.

This rearrangement joins TRBV19 to TRBJ2-1; D is undetermined. V lost 0 bases and J 4 bases, leaving 7 bases between the germline ends. Germline CDR1 LNHDA, CDR2 SQIVND (reference sequence). The length of the CDR3 is 14 residues. The CDR3 coding sequence is TGTGCCAGTAGTATAGATCCCGGGTACAATGAGCAGTTCTTC. Protein sequence: CASSIDPGYNEQFF.

The chain uses TRBV30 and TRBJ2-6, with TRBD2 matching 7 bases. CDR1 GTSNPN and CDR2 SVGIG come from the germline V gene (reference sequence). Trimming took 6 bases from V and 0 from J; bases not matched to a gene: 8. The length of the CDR3 is 16 residues. CDR3 region: CACNSGGTSGANVLTF. Written as DNA, the CDR3 is TGTGCCTGTAATTCCGGGGGGACCTCTGGGGCCAACGTCCTGACTTTC.

This chain joins TRBV23-1 and TRBJ1-2, with 12 positions matching TRBD1. TRBV23-1 is identified as an open reading frame with a role that is uncertain. J was trimmed by 4 bases and V by 0 bases; bases with no gene match: 9. The CDR3 has 18 amino acids. In DNA, the CDR3 is TGCGCCAGCAGTCAATCCCCGGGACAGGGGGCAGATTTCTATGGCTACACCTTC. Encoded protein: CASSQSPGQGADFYGYTF.